Below, 18 T cell receptor beta chains from the same sample are listed, as sequenced in a study of T cell repertoires in cytomegalovirus infection. TCRdb called the reads again in MiXCR, with one record for every CDR3 protein. The sample has fewer than 700,000 distinct CDR3 sequences; roughly a quarter are singletons. The sequenced sample was CD8+ T cells from PBMCs. The receptor source for this set is a human donor in good health (CMV status not recorded). Some clones in this sample may be carry-over from other donors' samples.

The rearrangement uses TRBV6-5 and TRBJ2-7; possible D gene TRBD1, 6 bases. The germline V gene encodes CDR1 MNHEY and CDR2 SVGAGI. V lost 6 bases, J lost 5 bases, and 17 bases lay in between. This CDR3 has 14 amino acids. The CDR3 here is CASSEYRVLDEQYF. The DNA of the CDR3 is TGTGCCAGCAGCGAATACAGGGTGTTGGACGAGCAGTACTTC.

This clonotype has at least ten counts. The V and J genes are TRBV7-9 and TRBJ2-2; D not resolved. CDR3 size: 14 residues. Trimming removed 5 bases at V and 3 bases at J, with 10 bases between. Germline lookup yields CDR1 SEHNR and CDR2 FQNEAQ (reference sequence). The CDR3 region has the DNA TGTGCCAGCAGCGCTGGGCCCTACACCGGGGAGCTGTTTTTT. Residues: CASSAGPYTGELFF.

The V call is TRBV18, the J call TRBJ2-5, with D possibly TRBD1 on 6 matching bases. V gave up 0 bases and J gave up 5 bases, with 13 bases separating them. The CDR3 spans 15 residues. In germline, CDR1 is KGHSH, CDR2 LQKENI. The CDR3 DNA is TGTGCCAGCTCACCACCCGGACAGAGCGTTGAGACCCAGTACTTC. This codes for CASSPPGQSVETQYF.

This clonotype has a count of ten or more. This chain joins TRBV20-1 and TRBJ2-7, with a possible D match to TRBD2 (6 bases). This CDR3 is 14 amino acids long. Trimming removed 0 bases from V and 2 bases from J, with 11 bases in between. Germline values: CDR1 DFQATT, CDR2 SNEGSKA (reference sequence). The CDR3 DNA is TGCAGTGCTAGAGAGGGGGGTCCTACCTACGAGCAGTACTTC. This encodes CSAREGGPTYEQYF.

The chain employs TRBV7-3 and TRBJ1-3, with D maybe TRBD1 (5 bases). Trimming removed 5 bases at V and 0 bases at J, with 11 bases between. CDR3 length equals 15 residues. Germline CDR1 reads SGHTA; CDR2 reads FQGTGA. In DNA form, the CDR3 reads TGTGCCAGCAGCCTTGACAGATCCTCTGGAAACACCATATATTTT. Translating gives CASSLDRSSGNTIYF.

This clonotype was counted between two and nine times. The V gene is TRBV29-1, the J gene TRBJ2-7; 12 positions agree with TRBD2. This CDR3 is 13 amino acids long. Trimming removed 7 bases from V and 5 bases from J; junction bases left unmatched: 6. Germline CDR1 reads SQVTM; CDR2 reads ANQGSEA. CDR3 in amino acids: CSATSGGDDEQYF. In DNA form, the CDR3 reads TGCAGCGCGACTAGCGGGGGAGACGACGAGCAGTACTTC.

With regard to this clonotype: At one of its ends the junction is not consistent with the germline gene, which may arise from a read error. The rearrangement uses TRBV7-2 and TRBJ2-3; 11 positions agree with TRBD1. Germline V gives CDR1 SGHTA, CDR2 FQGNSA. The CDR3 runs to 15 residues. CDR3 protein: CVSSRTGGAADTQYF. The DNA of the CDR3 is TGTGTCAGCAGCCGGACAGGGGGCGCCGCAGATACGCAGTATTTT.

The chain carries TRBV14 and TRBJ1-2; D is ambiguous. The CDR3 length is 13 residues. Trimming took off 5 bases at V and 2 bases at J, with 9 bases between the two ends. Germline CDR1 and CDR2: SGHDN and FVKESK. CDR3 amino acids: CASSARENYGYTF. CDR3 nucleotide sequence: TGTGCCAGCAGCGCCCGGGAGAACTATGGCTACACCTTC.

This clonotype was picked up many times. The rearrangement links TRBV7-9 to TRBJ1-2; D is unclear. In germline, CDR1 is SEHNR, CDR2 FQNEAQ (reference sequence). V shed 5 bases and J shed 2 bases, with 9 bases lying between them. This CDR3 contains 13 residues. The CDR3: CASSHEVNYGYTF. CDR3 nucleotide sequence: TGTGCCAGCAGCCATGAGGTGAACTATGGCTACACCTTC.

V is TRBV6-2 or TRBV6-3 and J is TRBJ2-7; 7 positions match TRBD1. The CDR3 consists of 13 residues. CDR1 and CDR2 (germline): MNHEY, SVGEGT. The V segment lost 8 bases and the J segment 2 bases; nucleotides outside the gene matches: 6. The CDR3 DNA reads as TGTGCCAGCCAGCAGGACAGGACCTACGAGCAGTACGTC. It encodes CASQQDRTYEQYV.

The sample holds a few counts of this clonotype. This chain links TRBV28 with TRBJ2-2; either TRBD1 or TRBD2 may fit D (5 bases each). CDR3 length: 17 residues. Germline V gene lookup returns CDR1 MDHEN and CDR2 SYDVKM. The germline V and J ends were trimmed by 5 bases and 6 bases, with 22 bases remaining between them. The CDR3 DNA reads as TGTGCCAGCAGTCCCATTCCCGGGACCCTCGGGGCCGGGGAGCTGTTTTTT. Translated, it gives CASSPIPGTLGAGELFF.

This clonotype came up a few times. The gene calls are TRBV2 and TRBJ2-7; tentatively, D is TRBD2 (6 bases). V shed 2 bases and J shed 5 bases, with 13 bases lying between them. This CDR3 is built from 14 residues. Looked up from germline, CDR1 is SNHLY and CDR2 is FYNNEI. The CDR3 region has the DNA TGTGCCAGCAGTGAAAGGGACTCGCTTCACGAGCAGTACTTC. Amino acids: CASSERDSLHEQYF.

A few counts support this clonotype. This chain links TRBV4-2 with TRBJ1-4; D gene uncertain. The CDR3 is 14 residues long. The germline V gene has CDR1 LGHNA and CDR2 YNFKEQ. The V end was cut by 4 bases, the J end by 3 bases, with 9 bases between. CDR3 sequence: CASSPREANEKLFF. The CDR3 coding sequence is TGTGCCAGCAGCCCGAGAGAGGCTAATGAAAAACTGTTTTTT.

This clonotype was counted only a few times. V and J are TRBV4-1 and TRBJ2-2, with 9 bases identical to TRBD1. Germline values: CDR1 MGHRA, CDR2 YSYEKL. The J segment lost 6 bases and the V segment lost 2 bases, leaving 4 bases of the junction unmatched. The CDR3 contains 15 residues. The chain's CDR3 is CASSQYDRGAGELFF. The CDR3 DNA reads TGCGCCAGCAGCCAATACGACAGGGGGGCCGGGGAGCTGTTTTTT.

This clonotype showed up many times. The chain is built from TRBV28 and TRBJ1-5; 7 nucleotides line up with TRBD1. The ends lost 8 bases at V and 5 bases at J; junction bases unmatched: 9. The CDR3 contains 14 residues. Germline V CDR1 and CDR2: MDHEN, SYDVKM. CDR3: CASGRIDRDQPQHF. CDR3 nucleotides: TGTGCCAGCGGACGAATTGACAGGGATCAGCCCCAGCATTTT.

The V and J genes are TRBV20-1 and TRBJ2-1; 8 bases line up with TRBD2. J was trimmed by 4 bases and V by 0 bases; bases with no gene match: 8. CDR1 and CDR2 from the germline V gene are DFQATT and SNEGSKA (reference sequence). The CDR3 totals 16 residues. CDR3 residues: CSAREPGRGKYNEQFF. The CDR3 DNA reads as TGCAGTGCTAGAGAACCCGGGAGGGGGAAATACAATGAGCAGTTCTTC.

The rearrangement links TRBV7-2 to TRBJ2-1, with 14 bases lining up with TRBD2. With V trimmed by 2 bases and J by 5 bases, 8 bases remained unmatched. CDR1 SGHTA and CDR2 FQGNSA come from the germline V gene. The CDR3 runs 18 residues. The CDR3 here is CASSLRLAGGPGDNEQFF. CDR3 nucleotide sequence: TGTGCCAGCAGCTTACGACTAGCGGGGGGGCCAGGCGACAATGAGCAGTTCTTC.

This clonotype was counted only a few times. This chain's CDR3 is CASSYSRANANYGYTF. The CDR3 DNA reads TGTGCCAGCAGTTACTCGAGGGCCAATGCCAACTATGGCTACACCTTC. This chain joins TRBV6-5 and TRBJ1-2, with D unclear. This CDR3 spans 16 amino acids. Germline-derived CDR1 and CDR2 are MNHEY and SVGAGI. The V end lost 0 bases, the J end lost 2 bases, and 13 bases lay between the germline ends.